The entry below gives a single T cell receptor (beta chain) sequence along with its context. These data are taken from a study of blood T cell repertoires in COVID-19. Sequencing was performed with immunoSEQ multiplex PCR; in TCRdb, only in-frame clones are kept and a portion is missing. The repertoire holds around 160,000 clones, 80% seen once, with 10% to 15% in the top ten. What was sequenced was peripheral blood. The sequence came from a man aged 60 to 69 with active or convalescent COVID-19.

CDR3 loop: CASRSSSYNSPLHF. Here the CDR3 DNA reads TGTGCCAGCAGGTCTAGCTCCTATAATTCACCCCTCCACTTT. V is TRBV28 and J is TRBJ1-6, with D unresolved. The CDR3 is made up of 14 amino acids. Trimming shortened V by 6 bases and J by 0 bases, and 6 bases separated the two germline ends. Per germline, CDR1 MDHEN and CDR2 SYDVKM.